The following is a T cell receptor beta chain sequence with its context. As yet, its antigen is unknown. Genomic DNA of each subset was evenly split across several immunoSEQ plates. The table came from immunoSEQ multiplex PCR; TCRdb's copy has only in-frame clones and leaves some out. Of around 720,000 clones listed, around four fifths were seen once; the top ten hold roughly 2%. This specimen belongs to a study of shared clonotypes between healthy human individuals. V was cut by 5 bases and J by 9 bases, with 11 bases left in between. This CDR3 spans 12 amino acids. CDR1 is LNHDA and CDR2 is SQIVND in the germline V gene (reference sequence). Study results and caveats: Naive CD4 clonotype sharing across a handful of donors was 5% to 6%. In this cohort, only blood was sampled, and tissue repertoires likely differ.

The source of this sequence is a woman aged 25 to 45 in good health. The sequencing sample was made of memory CD4+ T cells sorted from blood. Subset: CD45RA-negative fraction. The gene calls are TRBV19 and TRBJ2-1, with a possible D match to TRBD1 (6 bases). The CDR3 bases are TGTGCCAGTAGTCAACAGGGTCTTGAGCAGTTCTTC. Translated: CASSQQGLEQFF.